Listed below are T cell receptor beta chains from one sample, sequenced in a study of T cell responses to AZD1222 COVID-19 vaccine. Method: immunoSEQ multiplex PCR; TCRdb's copy keeps in-frame clones and lacks some. This table has 94,000 or so clones, roughly nine tenths appearing once. Sequencing was performed on peripheral blood, taken on day 0 of AZD1222 vaccination. The receptors were gathered from an adult in good health. Each CDR3 is given with its conserved first and last residue. D genes are given only for firm matches.

>TRBV4-2|13|TRBD1|TRBJ2-7
CASSQDPGGEQYF
TGTGCCAGCAGCCAAGATCCAGGGGGCGAGCAGTACTTC
>TRBV19|14|.|TRBJ2-2
CASNGQPGTGELFF
TGTGCCAGTAATGGACAGCCGGGCACCGGGGAGCTGTTTTTT
>TRBV14|18|.|TRBJ2-4
CASSQAWTSRGTKNIQYF
TGTGCCAGCAGCCAAGCTTGGACCTCGAGGGGTACCAAAAACATTCAGTACTTC
>TRBV18|16|TRBD2|TRBJ2-7
CASSPLGSGVSYEQYF
TGTGCCAGCTCACCATTGGGTAGCGGGGTCTCCTACGAGCAGTACTTC
>TRBV4-2|16|.|TRBJ2-7
CASSQDTGGVPFEQYF
TGTGCCAGCAGCCAAGATACTGGGGGCGTCCCCTTCGAGCAGTACTTC
>TRBV3-1/TRBV3-2|17|TRBD1|TRBJ1-6
CASSQEGQGAYYSPLHF
TGTGCCAGCAGCCAAGAGGGACAGGGGGCCTATTATTCACCCCTCCACTTT
>TRBV9|14|.|TRBJ2-7
CASSVGVISYEQYF
TGTGCCAGCAGCGTGGGGGTCATCTCCTACGAGCAGTACTTC
>TRBV5-1|15|.|TRBJ2-3
CASSLEPGSTDTQYF
TGCGCCAGCAGCTTGGAGCCAGGAAGCACAGATACGCAGTATTTT
>TRBV28|14|.|TRBJ1-3
CASSPRALGNTIYF
TGTGCCAGCAGCCCACGGGCCTTGGGAAACACCATATATTTT
>TRBV28|14|TRBD2|TRBJ2-7
CASRLAGGNYEQYF
TGTGCCAGCAGATTAGCGGGAGGGAACTACGAGCAGTACTTC
>TRBV2|12|TRBD1|TRBJ2-7
CATLQGGYEQYF
TGTGCCACTCTACAGGGGGGCTACGAGCAGTACTTC
>TRBV28|12|TRBD1|TRBJ2-7
CASNLGQAEQYF
TGTGCCAGCAACCTGGGACAGGCCGAGCAGTACTTC
>TRBV7-9|16|.|TRBJ1-5
CASSYVGGERPQPQHF
TGTGCCAGCAGCTACGTTGGAGGGGAACGGCCTCAGCCCCAGCATTTT
>TRBV6-5|13|.|TRBJ1-6
CAIGGGADSPLHF
TGTGCCATCGGAGGGGGGGCAGATTCACCCCTCCACTTT
>TRBV5-1|16|TRBD2|TRBJ2-5
CASSLIAGRGQETQYF
TGCGCCAGCAGCTTGATCGCGGGGAGGGGCCAAGAGACCCAGTACTTC
>TRBV6-2/TRBV6-3|15|.|TRBJ2-1
CASSYRSTVHNEQFF
TGTGCCAGCAGTTACCGTTCTACGGTACACAATGAGCAGTTCTTC
>TRBV7-2|15|.|TRBJ1-5
CASSLWQNSNQPQHF
TGTGCCAGCAGCTTATGGCAGAATAGCAATCAGCCCCAGCATTTT
>TRBV19|14|TRBD1|TRBJ2-1
CASCDGQGRYEQFF
TGTGCCAGTTGCGACGGACAGGGGCGCTATGAGCAGTTCTTC